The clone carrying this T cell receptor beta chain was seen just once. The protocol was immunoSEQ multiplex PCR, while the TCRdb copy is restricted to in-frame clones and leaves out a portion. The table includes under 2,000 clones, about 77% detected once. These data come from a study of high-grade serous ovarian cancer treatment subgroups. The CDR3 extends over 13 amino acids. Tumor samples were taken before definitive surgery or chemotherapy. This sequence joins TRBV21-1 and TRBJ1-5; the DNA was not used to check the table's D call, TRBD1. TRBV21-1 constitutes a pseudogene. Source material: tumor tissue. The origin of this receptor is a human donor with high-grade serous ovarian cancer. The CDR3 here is CASDWTGGQPQHF. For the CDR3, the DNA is TGTGCCAGCGACTGGACAGGGGGTCAGCCCCAGCATTTT.